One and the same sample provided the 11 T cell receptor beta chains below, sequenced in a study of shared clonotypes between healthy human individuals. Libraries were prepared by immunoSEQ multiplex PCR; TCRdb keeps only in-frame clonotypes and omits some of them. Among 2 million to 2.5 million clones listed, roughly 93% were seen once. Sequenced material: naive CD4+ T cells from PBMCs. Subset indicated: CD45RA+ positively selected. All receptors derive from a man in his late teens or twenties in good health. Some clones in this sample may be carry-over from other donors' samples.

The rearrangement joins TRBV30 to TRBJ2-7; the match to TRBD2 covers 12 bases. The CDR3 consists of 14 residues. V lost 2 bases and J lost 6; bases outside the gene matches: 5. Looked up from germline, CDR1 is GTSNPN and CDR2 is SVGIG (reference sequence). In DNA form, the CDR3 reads TGTGCCTGGAGTAGGACTAGCGGGATATCCGAGCAGTACTTC. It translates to CAWSRTSGISEQYF.

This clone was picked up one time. The CDR3 DNA reads TGTGCCAGCAGCTTAGGGGGGGGACTAGCGGGCCCCTACGAGCAGTACTTC. Protein product: CASSLGGGLAGPYEQYF. The chain recombines TRBV7-9 with TRBJ2-7; 12 bases map to TRBD2. Losses at the gene ends were 1 base for V and 2 bases for J; bases not matched to a gene: 6. The CDR3 runs to 17 residues. Germline assignment: CDR1 SEHNR and CDR2 FQNEAQ (reference sequence).

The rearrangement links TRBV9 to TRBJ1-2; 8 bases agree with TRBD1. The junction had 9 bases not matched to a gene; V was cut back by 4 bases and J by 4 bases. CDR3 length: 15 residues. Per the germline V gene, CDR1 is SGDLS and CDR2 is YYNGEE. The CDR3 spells CASSPRTGSAYGYTF. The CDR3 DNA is TGTGCCAGCAGCCCGCGGACAGGGAGTGCCTATGGCTACACCTTC.

The CDR3 bases are TGCGCCAGCAGCCAGGCGACTAGCGGAACCTCCTACGAGCAGTACTTC. It specifies CASSQATSGTSYEQYF. The V call is TRBV4-1, the J call TRBJ2-7; 9 nucleotides match TRBD2. Germline CDR1 and CDR2: MGHRA and YSYEKL. The J segment lost 0 bases and the V segment lost 3 bases, leaving 6 bases of the junction unmatched. The CDR3 has 16 residues.

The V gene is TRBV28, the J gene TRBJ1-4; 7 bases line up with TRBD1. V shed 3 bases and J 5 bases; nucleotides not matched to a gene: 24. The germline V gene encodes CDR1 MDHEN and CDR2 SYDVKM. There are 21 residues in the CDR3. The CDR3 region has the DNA TGTGCCAGCAGTTTTTTTCGGTCGTTGGGTAGAGGACAGGCCCTCAATGAAAAACTGTTTTTT. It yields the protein CASSFFRSLGRGQALNEKLFF.

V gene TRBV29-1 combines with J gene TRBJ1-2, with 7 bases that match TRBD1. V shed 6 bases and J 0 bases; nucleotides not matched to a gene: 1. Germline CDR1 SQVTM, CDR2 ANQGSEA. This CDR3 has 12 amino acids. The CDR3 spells CSVGQTNYGYTF. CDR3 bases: TGCAGCGTGGGACAGACTAACTATGGCTACACCTTC.

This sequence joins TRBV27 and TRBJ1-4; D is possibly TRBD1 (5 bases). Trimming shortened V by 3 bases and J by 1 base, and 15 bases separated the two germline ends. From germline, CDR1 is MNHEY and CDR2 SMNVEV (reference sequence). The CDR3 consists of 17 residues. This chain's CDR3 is CASSFFSPGETNEKLFF. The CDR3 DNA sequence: TGTGCCAGCAGTTTTTTCTCACCGGGGGAAACTAATGAAAAACTGTTTTTT.

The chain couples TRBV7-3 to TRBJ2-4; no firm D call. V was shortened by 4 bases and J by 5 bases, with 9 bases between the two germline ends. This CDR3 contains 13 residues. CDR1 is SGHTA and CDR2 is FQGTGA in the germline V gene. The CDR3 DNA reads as TGTGCCAGCAGCTCGGATGGAGAAAACATTCAGTACTTC. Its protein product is CASSSDGENIQYF. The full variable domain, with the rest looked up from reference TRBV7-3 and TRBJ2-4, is GAGVSQTPSNKVTEKGKYVELRCDPISGHTALYWYRQSLGQGPEFLIYFQGTGAADDSGLPNDRFFAVRPEGSVSTLKIQRTERGDSAVYLCASSSDGENIQYFGAGTRLSVL.

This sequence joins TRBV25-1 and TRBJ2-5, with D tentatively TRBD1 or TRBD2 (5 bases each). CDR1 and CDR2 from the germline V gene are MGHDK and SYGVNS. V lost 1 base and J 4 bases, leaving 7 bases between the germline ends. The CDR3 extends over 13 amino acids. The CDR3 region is CASSELGVETQYF. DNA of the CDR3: TGTGCCAGCAGTGAATTGGGGGTAGAGACCCAGTACTTC.

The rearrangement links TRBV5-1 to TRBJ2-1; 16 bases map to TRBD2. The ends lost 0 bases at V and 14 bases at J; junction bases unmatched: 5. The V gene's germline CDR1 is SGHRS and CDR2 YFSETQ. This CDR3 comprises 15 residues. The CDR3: CASSLVGTSGRGEFF. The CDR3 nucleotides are TGCGCCAGCAGCTTGGTAGGGACTAGCGGGAGGGGTGAGTTCTTC.

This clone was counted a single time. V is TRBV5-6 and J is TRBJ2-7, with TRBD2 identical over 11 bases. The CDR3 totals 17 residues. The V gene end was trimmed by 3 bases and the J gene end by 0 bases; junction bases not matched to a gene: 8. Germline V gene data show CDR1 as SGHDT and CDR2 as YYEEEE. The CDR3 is CASSSKLAGVLSYEQYF. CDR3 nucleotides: TGTGCCAGCAGCTCTAAACTAGCGGGAGTGCTCTCCTACGAGCAGTACTTC.